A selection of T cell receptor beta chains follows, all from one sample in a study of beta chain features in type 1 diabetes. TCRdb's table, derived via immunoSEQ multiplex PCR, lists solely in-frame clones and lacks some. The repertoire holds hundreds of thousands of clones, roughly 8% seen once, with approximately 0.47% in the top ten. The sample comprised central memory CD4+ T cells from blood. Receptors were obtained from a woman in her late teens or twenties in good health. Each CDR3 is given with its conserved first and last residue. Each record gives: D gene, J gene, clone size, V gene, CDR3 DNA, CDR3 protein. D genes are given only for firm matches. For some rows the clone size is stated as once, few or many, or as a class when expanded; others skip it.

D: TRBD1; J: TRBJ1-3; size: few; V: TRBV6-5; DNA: TGTGCCAGCAAGACGGACAGGGGATTACGAAACACCATATATTTT; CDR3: CASKTDRGLRNTIYF
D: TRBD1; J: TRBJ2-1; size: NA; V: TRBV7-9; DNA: TGTGCCAGCAGCTTAGAAGACAGGGGCTCCTACAATGAGCAGTTCTTC; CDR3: CASSLEDRGSYNEQFF
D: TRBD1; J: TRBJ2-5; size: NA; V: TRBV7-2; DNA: TGTGCCAGCAGCTTAGTCGGGACAGTACAAGAGACCCAGTACTTC; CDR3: CASSLVGTVQETQYF
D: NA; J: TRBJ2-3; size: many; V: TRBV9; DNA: TGTGCCAGCAGCGTATTCGGCGCTAGCCGCACAGATACGCAGTATTTT; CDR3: CASSVFGASRTDTQYF
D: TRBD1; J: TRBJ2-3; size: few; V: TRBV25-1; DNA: TGTGCCAGCAGTGAAGGGGGACAGGGTTTGGATACGCAGTATTTT; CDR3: CASSEGGQGLDTQYF
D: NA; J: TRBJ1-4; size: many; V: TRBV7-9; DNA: TGTGCCAGCAGCGAAGACACGAATGAAAAACTGTTTTTT; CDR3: CASSEDTNEKLFF
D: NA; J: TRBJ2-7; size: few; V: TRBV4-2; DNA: TGTGCCAGCAGCCAAAGTACCACCCAGAGCTCCTACGAGCAGTACTTC; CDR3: CASSQSTTQSSYEQYF
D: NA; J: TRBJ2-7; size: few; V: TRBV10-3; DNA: TGTGCCATCAGTGAGTCGGAACTAGCATACGAGCAGTACTTC; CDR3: CAISESELAYEQYF
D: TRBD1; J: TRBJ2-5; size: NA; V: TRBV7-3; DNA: TGTGCCAGCAGCCGTACAGGGGGACGAGAGACCCAGTACTTC; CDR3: CASSRTGGRETQYF
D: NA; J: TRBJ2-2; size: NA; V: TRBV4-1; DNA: TGTGCCAGCAGCCAAGTATCTCCCCGTGACGGGGAGCTGTTTTTT; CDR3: CASSQVSPRDGELFF
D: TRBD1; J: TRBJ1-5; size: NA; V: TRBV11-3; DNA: TGTGCCAGCAGCCCTCAGGGGGCGCACAATCAGCCCCAGCATTTT; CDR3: CASSPQGAHNQPQHF
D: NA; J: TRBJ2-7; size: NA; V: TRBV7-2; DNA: TGTGCCAGCAGCTTAGCGGTCGGGGAGCAGTACTTC; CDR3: CASSLAVGEQYF
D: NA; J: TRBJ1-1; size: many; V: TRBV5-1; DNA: TGCGCCAGCAGCTTTAAGGGGGACACTGAAGCTTTCTTT; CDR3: CASSFKGDTEAFF
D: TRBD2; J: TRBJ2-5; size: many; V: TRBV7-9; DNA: TGTGCCAGCAGCGCGACAGGGAGCGGGAGGGCCGTCAAGACCCAGTACTTC; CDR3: CASSATGSGRAVKTQYF
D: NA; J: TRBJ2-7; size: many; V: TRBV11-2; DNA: TGTGCCAGCAGCTTAGGGTCAAGCGGGTGGGTCTACGAGCAGTACTTC; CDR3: CASSLGSSGWVYEQYF
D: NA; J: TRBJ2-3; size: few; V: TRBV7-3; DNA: TGTGCCAGCAGCCCGGGACTGCAGTCCACAGATACGCAGTATTTT; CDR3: CASSPGLQSTDTQYF
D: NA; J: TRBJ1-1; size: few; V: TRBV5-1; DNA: TGCGCCAGCAGCTTGGAACAGGGTTTTGAAGCTTTCTTT; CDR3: CASSLEQGFEAFF
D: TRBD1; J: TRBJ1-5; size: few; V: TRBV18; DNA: TGTGCCAGCTCGGGACAGGGATGGGGCAATCAGCCCCAGCATTTT; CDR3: CASSGQGWGNQPQHF
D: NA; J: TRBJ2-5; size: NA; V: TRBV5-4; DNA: TGTGCCAGCAGCTTGGAACCGGGGCAAGAGACCCAGTACTTC; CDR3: CASSLEPGQETQYF
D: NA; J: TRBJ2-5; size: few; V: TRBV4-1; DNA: TGCGCCAGCAGCCAAGAACGGCTGGAGACCCAGTACTTC; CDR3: CASSQERLETQYF
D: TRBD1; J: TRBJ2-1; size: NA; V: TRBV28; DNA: TGTGCCAGCAGTGCGTCCGGGACAGGGAACAATGAGCAGTTCTTC; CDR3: CASSASGTGNNEQFF
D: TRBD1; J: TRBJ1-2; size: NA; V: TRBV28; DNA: TGTGCCAGCAGTCCCGGGGGACAGGGGCCTCGCTTGGCCTTC; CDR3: CASSPGGQGPRLAF
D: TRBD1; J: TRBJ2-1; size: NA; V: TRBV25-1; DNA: TGTGCCAGCACCCGACAGGGGGGCCACAATGAGCAGTTCTTC; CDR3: CASTRQGGHNEQFF
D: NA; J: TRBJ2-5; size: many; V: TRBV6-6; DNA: TGTGCCAGCAGTAAATCAGAGACCCAGTACTTC; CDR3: CASSKSETQYF
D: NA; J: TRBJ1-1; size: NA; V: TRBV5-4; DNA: TGTGCCAGCAGCTTGGCCTTTGGGGCGGCGGATCACACTGAAGCTTTCTTT; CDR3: CASSLAFGAADHTEAFF
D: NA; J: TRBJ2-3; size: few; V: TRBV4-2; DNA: TGTGCCAGCAGCCAAGGGTTGTCAAATACGCAGTATTTT; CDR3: CASSQGLSNTQYF
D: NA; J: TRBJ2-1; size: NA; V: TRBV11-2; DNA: TGTGCCAGCAGCTTAGTACTTGCTGAGCAGTTCTTC; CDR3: CASSLVLAEQFF
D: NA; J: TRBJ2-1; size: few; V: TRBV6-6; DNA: TGTGCCATCAGTCCCGGGACCTCCCTCCCCAATGAGCAGTTCTTC; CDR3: CAISPGTSLPNEQFF
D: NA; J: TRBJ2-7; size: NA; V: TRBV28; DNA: TGTGCCACCCTAGGGGTAATTGGCAGGCTGGGGGACGAGCAGTACTTC; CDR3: CATLGVIGRLGDEQYF
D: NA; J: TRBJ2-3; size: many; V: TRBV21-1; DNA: TGTGCCAGCAGCAAAGTATTGGGACAGGGCCAGGGTAATACGCAGTATTTT; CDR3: CASSKVLGQGQGNTQYF
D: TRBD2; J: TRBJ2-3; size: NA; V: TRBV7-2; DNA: TGTGCCAGCAGTTGGCGGGGAGCGGGAGGCCCCACAGATACGCAGTATTTT; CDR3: CASSWRGAGGPTDTQYF
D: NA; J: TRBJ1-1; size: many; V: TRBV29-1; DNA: TGCAGCGTTGTCGGACAGCCGATGAACACTGAAGCTTTCTTT; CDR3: CSVVGQPMNTEAFF
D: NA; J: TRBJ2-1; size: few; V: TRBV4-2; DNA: TGTGCCAGCAGCCAAGAAGGTCACAACTCCTACAATGAGCAGTTCTTC; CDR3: CASSQEGHNSYNEQFF
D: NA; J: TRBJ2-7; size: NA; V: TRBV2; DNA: TGTGCCAGCAAGGTAGCGGTAAGCTCCTACGAGCAGTACTTC; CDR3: CASKVAVSSYEQYF
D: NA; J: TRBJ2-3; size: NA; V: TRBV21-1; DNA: TGTGCCAGCAGCAAGAGCACACTAGCGGGAGAGGCAGATACGCAGTATTTT; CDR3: CASSKSTLAGEADTQYF
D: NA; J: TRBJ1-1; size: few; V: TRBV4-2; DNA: TGTGCCAGCAGCCAAGTTGCAGCAATGAACACTGAAGCTTTCTTT; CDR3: CASSQVAAMNTEAFF
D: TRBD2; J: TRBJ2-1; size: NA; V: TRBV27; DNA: TGTGCCAGCAGTTTAGTCGCCCGGGCTAGCGGGAGCAATGAGCAGTTCTTC; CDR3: CASSLVARASGSNEQFF
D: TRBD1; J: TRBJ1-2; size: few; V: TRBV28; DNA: TGTGCCAGCAGCATACCGGGACAGGAACTCTATGGCTACACCTTC; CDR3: CASSIPGQELYGYTF
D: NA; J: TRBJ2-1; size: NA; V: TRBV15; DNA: TGTGCCACCAGCAGAGGAACAGCCTACAATGAGCAGTTCTTC; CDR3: CATSRGTAYNEQFF
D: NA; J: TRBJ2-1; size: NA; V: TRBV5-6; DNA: TGTGCCAGCAGCTTGGTCGGGAGCGAATACAATGAGCAGTTCTTC; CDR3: CASSLVGSEYNEQFF
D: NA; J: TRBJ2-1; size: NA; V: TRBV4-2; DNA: TGTGCCAGCAGCCAAGATCGGGAGTTCTGGAGTGAGCAGTTCTTC; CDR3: CASSQDREFWSEQFF
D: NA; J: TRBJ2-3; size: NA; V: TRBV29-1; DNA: TGCAGCGTTGTAGATCGGCAAGATACGCAGTATTTT; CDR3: CSVVDRQDTQYF
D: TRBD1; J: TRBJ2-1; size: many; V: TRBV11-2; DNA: TGTGCCAGCAGCTTCGGGACAGGGGGAATCAATGAGCAGTTCTTC; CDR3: CASSFGTGGINEQFF
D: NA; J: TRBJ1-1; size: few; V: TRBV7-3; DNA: TGTGCCAGCAGCCCGGGACCTGGGAACACTGAAGCTTTCTTT; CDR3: CASSPGPGNTEAFF
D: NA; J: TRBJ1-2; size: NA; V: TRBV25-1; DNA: TGTGCCAGCAGTGATACTACCGGGGGCGCAGGATACCATGGCTACACCTTC; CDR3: CASSDTTGGAGYHGYTF
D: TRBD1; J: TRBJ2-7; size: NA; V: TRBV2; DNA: TGTGCCAGCAAAATGACGGACAGGGGATACGAGCAGTACTTC; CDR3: CASKMTDRGYEQYF
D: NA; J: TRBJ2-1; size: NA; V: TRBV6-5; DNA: TGTGCCAGCAGTTACTCTTTTGTAAACTCAGGGATCGAGCAGTTCTTC; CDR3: CASSYSFVNSGIEQFF
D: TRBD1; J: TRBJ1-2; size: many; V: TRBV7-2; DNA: TGTGCCAGCAGCTCGGGACAGGGCTATGGCTACACCTTC; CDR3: CASSSGQGYGYTF
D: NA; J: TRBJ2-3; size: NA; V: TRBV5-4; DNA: TGTGCCAGCAGCCGACAGGCGCTATACTCTGGCACAGATACGCAGTATTTT; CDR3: CASSRQALYSGTDTQYF
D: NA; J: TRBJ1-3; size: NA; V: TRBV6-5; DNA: TGTGCCACCGCCCGGGACTCTGGAAACACCATATATTTT; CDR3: CATARDSGNTIYF
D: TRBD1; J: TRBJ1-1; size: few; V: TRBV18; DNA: TGTGCCAGCTCACCGCTCGGGACAGCTAACACTGAAGCTTTCTTT; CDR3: CASSPLGTANTEAFF
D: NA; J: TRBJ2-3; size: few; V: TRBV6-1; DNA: TGTGCCAGCAGTTATCTGTACACAGATACGCAGTATTTT; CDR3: CASSYLYTDTQYF
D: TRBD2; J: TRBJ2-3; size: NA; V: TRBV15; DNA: TGTGCCACCAGCAGAGGCCCCTCAGGGAGGGACACAGATACGCAGTATTTT; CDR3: CATSRGPSGRDTDTQYF
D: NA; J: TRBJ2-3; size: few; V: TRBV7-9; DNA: TGTGCCAGCGGGGTAGCTAGCACAGATACGCAGTATTTT; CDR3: CASGVASTDTQYF
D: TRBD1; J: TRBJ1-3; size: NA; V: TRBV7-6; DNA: TGTGCCAGCAGCGCAGGACAGGCCTTCCTTGGAAACACCATATATTTT; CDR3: CASSAGQAFLGNTIYF
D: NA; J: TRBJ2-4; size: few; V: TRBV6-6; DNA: TGTGCCAGCAGTTACTCGAGAGGGAGCAAAAACATTCAGTACTTC; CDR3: CASSYSRGSKNIQYF
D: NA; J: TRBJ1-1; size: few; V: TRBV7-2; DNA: TGTGCCAGCAGCTTAATTCCCATTTACATGAACACTGAAGCTTTCTTT; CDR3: CASSLIPIYMNTEAFF
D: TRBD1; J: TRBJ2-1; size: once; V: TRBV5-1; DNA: TGCGCCAGCAGCTACAGACAGGGGGCATCCTACAATGAGCAGTTCTTC; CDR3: CASSYRQGASYNEQFF
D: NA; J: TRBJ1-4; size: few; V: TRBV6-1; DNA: TGTGCCAGCAGTCGTACAGGGACGGGTAATGAAAAACTGTTTTTT; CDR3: CASSRTGTGNEKLFF
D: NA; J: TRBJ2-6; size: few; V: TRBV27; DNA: TGTGCCAGCAGTTTAATCGAGAGCTCTGGGGCCAACGTCCTGACTTTC; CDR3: CASSLIESSGANVLTF